The text below deals with one T cell receptor (beta chain). Per the original data handling: Quantification of nucleated cells was approximated via reference gene primer amplification. Clones were sequenced by immunoSEQ multiplex PCR, and TCRdb holds only the in-frame ones, with some missing. V, J and clone size derive from that table, while D and trimming were established from the DNA sequence. The sample shows about 96,000 clones, about 90% of them seen only once. Germline loops: CDR1 LNHDA, CDR2 SQIVND (reference sequence). The CDR3 runs 17 residues. The ends were cut back, 5 bases at V and 0 bases at J, with 14 bases in the middle. The data were taken from a study of blood T cell repertoires in COVID-19. About the research overall: The United States, Italy and Spain were the sources of the acute and convalescent COVID-19 samples. In each case, the material was cDNA or gDNA derived from T cells, B-cell-depleted T cells, or PBMCs.

This TCR was recovered from a human donor with COVID-19, enrolled during active disease. The donor label of this sample is uncertain. The chain links TRBV19 to TRBJ1-6, with D tentatively TRBD1 (6 bases). Input material: peripheral blood. CDR3 bases: TGTGCCAGTAGTCCAGATACAGGGAGCTCCTATAATTCACCCCTCCACTTT. This gives the protein CASSPDTGSSYNSPLHF.